The following is a TCR beta chain sequence with its context. No antigen is known for it. Trimming left V 1 base short and J 1 base short, with 9 bases between. This CDR3 contains 15 residues. Per germline, CDR1 SGHTA and CDR2 FQGNSA. One entry per CDR3 protein results from TCRdb running MiXCR on the multiplex PCR reads. The table shows over 10,000 distinct CDR3 sequences, with approximately 70% occurring only once. These data come from a study of breast tumors, draining lymph nodes, adjacent tissues. General study findings and limits: Tumor T cell lymph node origin was a supported hypothesis, not proven. Tumors had less TCR diversity than lymph nodes, more than nontumor tissue.

The receptor was isolated from a female donor with breast cancer. Some clones in this sample may be carry-over from other donors' samples. Material: tumor-adjacent breast tissue. The chain recombines TRBV7-2 with TRBJ2-3, with TRBD2 as a possible D gene (6 bases). The CDR3 spells CASSLGSSGTDTQYF. For the CDR3, the DNA is TGTGCCAGCAGCTTAGGGTCTAGCGGCACAGATACGCAGTATTTT.